This T cell receptor beta chain was obtained from a study of cytomegalovirus exposure and HLA in healthy donors. On the study more broadly: Samples from HLA-typed donors yielded 85 million to 95 million unique TCRs in an early data release. Regarding the study as a whole: Most sequenced TCRs were rare (though some public TCRs occurred in many donors).

It was with 60 Vbeta and 13 Jbeta primers that the PCR ran. Here immunoSEQ multiplex PCR was the method, and the copy in TCRdb shows in-frame clones only, minus some. Of about 210,000 clones in the sample, around 90% are singletons; the top ten hold roughly 0.98%. Germline lookup yields CDR1 MNHNS and CDR2 SASEGT. The V and J ends lost 3 bases and 3 bases, in that order; junction bases with no gene match: 3. The CDR3 runs to 14 residues. As regards this clone: Its antigen is currently unknown.

The rearrangement links TRBV6-1 to TRBJ2-3, with 7 bases fitting TRBD1. The specimen sequenced was PBMCs. The receptor's source is a boy between 2 and 10 years old in good health and CMV-seronegative. This chain's CDR3 is CASSETGWTDTQYF. CDR3 in DNA: TGTGCCAGCAGTGAGACAGGGTGGACAGATACGCAGTATTTT.